This passage covers 20 T cell receptor beta chains from one sample sequenced in a study of cytomegalovirus exposure and HLA in healthy donors. PCR used 60 Vbeta primers and 13 Jbeta primers. Sequenced by immunoSEQ multiplex PCR; TCRdb stores in-frame clones only, minus some. The table shows about 130,000 clones, with about 79% occurring only once. The sequenced sample was PBMCs. The receptors stem from a woman between 50 and 59 years old in good health and CMV-seronegative.

The genes are TRBV19 and TRBJ2-7, with D possibly matching TRBD1 (6 bases). The length of the CDR3 is 14 residues. Germline loops: CDR1 LNHDA, CDR2 SQIVND (reference sequence). V was trimmed by 5 bases and J by 2 bases, leaving 13 bases between them. The CDR3, as DNA: TGTGCCAGTAGTGACCGGGACAAACCCTACGAGCAGTACTTC. Translated: CASSDRDKPYEQYF. The full variable domain, in which reference TRBV19 and TRBJ2-7 provide the parts outside the CDR3, is DGGITQSPKYLFRKEGQNVTLSCEQNLNHDAMYWYRQDPGQGLRLIYYSQIVNDFQKGDIAEGYSVSREKKESFPLTVTSAQKNPTAFYLCASSDRDKPYEQYFGPGTRLTVT.

The chain employs TRBV19 and TRBJ1-5, with D perhaps TRBD1 (6 bases). Germline V gene sequence: CDR1 LNHDA, CDR2 SQIVND (reference sequence). The CDR3 is 15 residues long. The ends were cut back, 7 bases at V and 4 bases at J, with 17 bases in the middle. The CDR3 nucleotides read TGTGCCAGTACCTCCAAGTCAACAGGGAATCAGCCCCAGCATTTT. Amino acids: CASTSKSTGNQPQHF.

The V call is TRBV30, the J call TRBJ2-3; D remains unclear. The CDR3 is 13 amino acids. V was pared by 0 bases and J by 7 bases, with 11 bases between. The germline CDR1 and CDR2 sequences are GTSNPN and SVGIG (reference sequence). The CDR3 loop reads CAWSVLGVNTQYF. In DNA, the CDR3 is TGTGCCTGGAGTGTACTTGGTGTGAATACGCAGTATTTT.

This chain connects TRBV16 to TRBJ2-2; D might be TRBD1 (6 bases). The V gene lost 0 bases and the J gene lost 6 bases, with 11 bases spanning the gap. CDR1 and CDR2 from the germline V gene are KGHSY and FQNENV. CDR3 length equals 15 residues. Here the CDR3 reads CASSQSAQGAGELFF. The CDR3 nucleotides are TGTGCCAGCAGCCAATCGGCACAGGGAGCCGGGGAGCTGTTTTTT.

This rearrangement joins TRBV6-4 to TRBJ2-3; 8 bases agree with TRBD2. Germline V gene data show CDR1 as MRHNA and CDR2 as SNTAGT. This CDR3 contains 15 residues. V shed 6 bases and J 4 bases; nucleotides not matched to a gene: 9. CDR3 nucleotides: TGTGCCAGCAGACGAGAAGCGGGAGTACCAGATACGCAGTATTTT. Its protein is CASRREAGVPDTQYF.

The chain employs TRBV5-8 and TRBJ2-3, with TRBD1 as a possible D gene (6 bases). Per germline, CDR1 SGHTS and CDR2 YDEGEE. V gave up 4 bases and J gave up 4 bases, with 19 bases separating them. CDR3 length equals 16 residues. The CDR3 is CASSPLDRGPPDTQYF. As DNA, the CDR3 is TGTGCCAGCAGCCCATTGGACAGAGGGCCCCCAGATACGCAGTATTTT.

This clone was seen a few times. The V and J genes are TRBV7-2 and TRBJ2-1; 7 nucleotides line up with TRBD1. The CDR3 covers 13 residues. The V gene's germline CDR1 is SGHTA and CDR2 FQGNSA. With 3 bases clipped from V and 9 bases from J, the junction kept 5 bases outside the gene matches. In DNA, the CDR3 is TGTGCCAGCAGCTTCAAGGGGGCAGGTGAGCAGTTCTTC. It specifies CASSFKGAGEQFF.

The J gene is TRBJ2-5, the V gene TRBV6-4; D might be TRBD1 (6 bases). V was cut by 3 bases and J by 1 base, with 15 bases left in between. The CDR3 length is 16 residues. Germline V gene sequence: CDR1 MRHNA, CDR2 SNTAGT. The CDR3 nucleotides are TGTGCCAGCAGTGAGGGGTGGGGGCGGCTCCAAGAGACCCAGTACTTC. Encoded protein: CASSEGWGRLQETQYF.

The chain links TRBV5-6 to TRBJ2-5, with 9 bases fitting TRBD1. The CDR3 has 14 amino acids. J gave up 8 bases and V 0 bases, and 5 bases lay outside the gene matches. CDR1 and CDR2 (germline): SGHDT, YYEEEE. The chain's CDR3 is CASSLGTGAGTQYF. The CDR3 DNA follows: TGTGCCAGCAGCTTGGGGACAGGGGCAGGTACCCAGTACTTC.

This chain joins TRBV25-1 and TRBJ1-3; D ambiguous. Trimming pared 1 base from V and 3 bases from J, leaving 4 bases between. This CDR3 is 13 amino acids long. Germline CDR1 MGHDK, CDR2 SYGVNS. CDR3 sequence: CASSESVGNTIYF. Here the CDR3 DNA reads TGTGCCAGCAGTGAATCCGTTGGAAACACCATATATTTT.

This chain uses TRBV9 with TRBJ2-1; 7 positions match TRBD2. The V gene's germline CDR1 is SGDLS and CDR2 YYNGEE. The CDR3 contains 14 residues. J gave up 10 bases and V 3 bases, and 10 bases lay outside the gene matches. The DNA for the CDR3 is TGTGCCAGCAGCGCATGGGGCAGCGGGGACGAGCAGTTCTTC. This translates into CASSAWGSGDEQFF.

The chain recombines TRBV28 with TRBJ2-1; 7 nucleotides line up with TRBD2. This CDR3 has 15 amino acids. The trim removed 3 bases at V and 8 bases at J, leaving 10 bases unmatched. Germline V lookup: CDR1 MDHEN, CDR2 SYDVKM. The CDR3 here is CASSFAGGSVDEQFF. Here the CDR3 DNA reads TGTGCCAGCAGTTTCGCTGGCGGGAGTGTAGATGAGCAGTTCTTC. Full variable domain (remainder filled in from reference TRBV28 and TRBJ2-1): DVKVTQSSRYLVKRTGEKVFLECVQDMDHENMFWYRQDPGLGLRLIYFSYDVKMKEKGDIPEGYSVSREKKERFSLILESASTNQTSMYLCASSFAGGSVDEQFFGPGTRLTVL.

This sequence joins TRBV28 and TRBJ2-7; 9 nucleotides align to TRBD1. Germline loops: CDR1 MDHEN, CDR2 SYDVKM. CDR3 length: 13 amino acids. V trimming: 6 bases; J trimming: 0 bases; junction bases outside the gene matches: 0. In DNA form, the CDR3 reads TGTGCCAGCAGGACAGGGGGCTCCTACGAGCAGTACTTC. Translating it yields CASRTGGSYEQYF.

The chain is built from TRBV10-3 and TRBJ2-7; D is perhaps TRBD1 (6 bases). The DNA end is more similar to TRBJ2-1, so the J call may be wrong. Germline V gene data show CDR1 as ENHRY and CDR2 as SYGVKD. The length of the CDR3 is 15 residues. The CDR3 spells CAISESRGGHNEQFF. CDR3 bases: TGTGCCATCAGTGAGTCCAGGGGCGGCCACAATGAGCAGTTCTTC.

This clone was seen a few times. This chain uses TRBV7-2 with TRBJ1-3; TRBD1 aligns across 10 bases. CDR1 is SGHTA and CDR2 is FQGNSA in the germline V gene. Trimming took 7 bases from V and 4 from J; bases not matched to a gene: 10. The length of the CDR3 is 16 residues. CDR3 coding DNA: TGTGCCAGCACCCGACAGGGGGCGATCTCCGGAAACACCATATATTTT. It yields the protein CASTRQGAISGNTIYF.

This clone showed up just once. The chain is built from TRBV7-3 and TRBJ2-1; D might be TRBD1 (7 bases). The length of the CDR3 is 16 residues. Trimming took off 4 bases at V and 9 bases at J, with 22 bases between the two ends. Germline CDR1 reads SGHTA; CDR2 reads FQGTGA. The CDR3 spells CASSSPGGLGTAEQFF. DNA for the CDR3: TGTGCCAGCAGCTCTCCAGGGGGGCTGGGGACCGCTGAGCAGTTCTTC.

The V and J genes are TRBV27 and TRBJ1-3; D is unresolved. V lost 7 bases and J 4 bases, leaving 14 bases between the germline ends. Germline assignment: CDR1 MNHEY and CDR2 SMNVEV (reference sequence). This CDR3 has 14 amino acids. CDR3 nucleotide sequence: TGTGCCAGCAAGAATGGTCGGGAAGGAAACACCATATATTTT. Translated: CASKNGREGNTIYF.

The CDR3 spells CASSLGSDTYEQYF. Written as DNA, the CDR3 is TGTGCCAGCAGCTTAGGTTCAGACACCTACGAGCAGTACTTC. The chain uses TRBV11-1 and TRBJ2-7; D gene uncertain. Germline CDR1 and CDR2: SGHAT and FQDESV (reference sequence). Trimming took off 1 base at V and 2 bases at J, with 9 bases between the two ends. The CDR3 length is 14 residues. The variable domain in full, completed from reference TRBV11-1 and TRBJ2-7, reads EAEVAQSPRYKITEKSQAVAFWCDPISGHATLYWYRQILGQGPELLVQFQDESVVDDSQLPKDRFSAERLKGVDSTLKIQPAELGDSAMYLCASSLGSDTYEQYFGPGTRLTVT.

Remarks on this clone: The junction and the germline gene differ at one end; a read error may be behind it. The chain employs TRBV7-7 and TRBJ2-2; D not resolved. The CDR3 runs to 14 residues. Germline CDR1 is SSHAT and CDR2 is FNYEAQ (reference sequence). CDR3 in amino acids: CASTLQSNTGELFF. CDR3 DNA sequence: TGTGCCAGCACCTTACAGTCGAACACCGGGGAGCTGTTTTTT.

This clone was detected only once. The V and J genes are TRBV4-1 and TRBJ2-5; tentatively, D is TRBD1 (5 bases). This CDR3 spans 15 amino acids. In germline, CDR1 is MGHRA, CDR2 YSYEKL. Deletions cut 0 bases from V and 5 bases from J, with 13 bases between. The CDR3 is CASSQDRDSTETQYF. The DNA of the CDR3 is TGCGCCAGCAGCCAAGACAGGGATTCGACGGAGACCCAGTACTTC.